Listed below are T cell receptor beta chains from one sample, sequenced in a study of cytomegalovirus exposure and HLA in healthy donors. Only in-frame clones appear in the TCRdb table, and some are missing; sequencing was by immunoSEQ multiplex PCR. The sample has nearly 95,000 clones, less than 10% seen once. The sequenced sample was PBMCs. Every receptor here comes from a man aged 50-60 years in good health and CMV-seronegative. Each CDR3 is given with its conserved first and last residue. Fields, in order: CDR3 protein, CDR3 DNA, D gene, J gene, V gene, clone size. A D gene is named only where the DNA matches it firmly. Some rows have no size entry. The others give once, few or many, or a class for an expanded clone.

CDR3aa: CASRRDRGDYGYTF; CDR3nt: TGTGCCAGTAGACGGGACAGGGGTGACTATGGCTACACCTTC; d_gene: TRBD1; j_gene: TRBJ1-2; v_gene: TRBV19; abundance: few
CDR3aa: CASSLSPREGHEQYF; CDR3nt: TGTGCCAGCAGTTTATCTCCCAGGGAGGGACACGAGCAGTACTTC; d_gene: TRBD2; j_gene: TRBJ2-7; v_gene: TRBV28; abundance: -
CDR3aa: CASSQGRGGRRGYTF; CDR3nt: TGCGCCAGCAGCCAAGGAAGGGGGGGGCGGAGGGGCTACACCTTC; d_gene: -; j_gene: TRBJ1-2; v_gene: TRBV4-1; abundance: few
CDR3aa: CASSPWESSGNTIYF; CDR3nt: TGTGCCAGCAGCCCATGGGAGAGCTCTGGAAACACCATATATTTT; d_gene: -; j_gene: TRBJ1-3; v_gene: TRBV14; abundance: -
CDR3aa: CASSQTAGGPGETQYF; CDR3nt: TGCGCCAGCAGCCAAACAGCGGGGGGGCCTGGAGAGACCCAGTACTTC; d_gene: TRBD2; j_gene: TRBJ2-5; v_gene: TRBV5-1; abundance: -
CDR3aa: CASRLSGYSNQPQHF; CDR3nt: TGTGCCAGCAGGCTGTCGGGTTATAGCAATCAGCCCCAGCATTTT; d_gene: -; j_gene: TRBJ1-5; v_gene: TRBV27; abundance: few
CDR3aa: CASSISSGYNSPLHF; CDR3nt: TGCGCCAGCAGTATCTCATCGGGATATAATTCACCCCTCCACTTT; d_gene: -; j_gene: TRBJ1-6; v_gene: TRBV5-1; abundance: few
CDR3aa: CASSTLAGDTDTQYF; CDR3nt: TGCGCCAGCAGCACCCTAGCGGGAGACACAGATACGCAGTATTTT; d_gene: TRBD2; j_gene: TRBJ2-3; v_gene: TRBV5-1; abundance: few
CDR3aa: CASSLQGGMRTNEKLFF; CDR3nt: TGTGCCAGCAGTTTGCAGGGTGGAATGAGGACTAATGAAAAACTGTTTTTT; d_gene: -; j_gene: TRBJ1-4; v_gene: TRBV27; abundance: -
CDR3aa: CASSYGGALHF; CDR3nt: TGTGCCAGCAGTTACGGCGGAGCCCTCCACTTT; d_gene: -; j_gene: TRBJ1-6; v_gene: TRBV6-5; abundance: -
CDR3aa: CASSIPTGRGETQYF; CDR3nt: TGTGCCAGTTCGATCCCGACAGGGAGAGGAGAGACCCAGTACTTC; d_gene: TRBD1; j_gene: TRBJ2-5; v_gene: TRBV7-9; abundance: -
CDR3aa: CASSVTRLGTGELFF; CDR3nt: TGTGCCAGCAGCGTGACTAGATTGGGGACCGGGGAGCTGTTTTTT; d_gene: -; j_gene: TRBJ2-2; v_gene: TRBV6-6; abundance: few
CDR3aa: CASSLTSGNYEQYF; CDR3nt: TGTGCCAGCAGTCTAACTAGCGGGAACTACGAGCAGTACTTC; d_gene: TRBD2; j_gene: TRBJ2-7; v_gene: TRBV5-4; abundance: few
CDR3aa: CASSLRRGDVGYTF; CDR3nt: TGTGCCAGCAGCTTGAGGCGGGGAGATGTTGGCTACACCTTC; d_gene: -; j_gene: TRBJ1-2; v_gene: TRBV5-6; abundance: -
CDR3aa: CASSYRGIDTEAFF; CDR3nt: TGTGCCAGCAGTTACAGGGGAATCGACACTGAAGCTTTCTTT; d_gene: TRBD1; j_gene: TRBJ1-1; v_gene: TRBV28; abundance: few
CDR3aa: CAWSGDSGEKLFF; CDR3nt: TGTGCCTGGAGTGGCGACAGCGGGGAAAAACTGTTTTTT; d_gene: -; j_gene: TRBJ1-4; v_gene: TRBV30; abundance: few
CDR3aa: CASSLRQGRAEAFF; CDR3nt: TGTGCCAGCAGCTTACGGCAGGGAAGGGCTGAAGCTTTCTTT; d_gene: -; j_gene: TRBJ1-1; v_gene: TRBV5-6; abundance: few
CDR3aa: CAWSVSSTDTQYF; CDR3nt: TGTGCCTGGAGTGTATCATCCACAGATACGCAGTATTTT; d_gene: -; j_gene: TRBJ2-3; v_gene: TRBV30; abundance: few
CDR3aa: CASSDASGSTDTQYF; CDR3nt: TGTGCCAGCAGCGACGCTAGCGGTAGCACAGATACGCAGTATTTT; d_gene: TRBD2; j_gene: TRBJ2-3; v_gene: TRBV5-4; abundance: -
CDR3aa: CASSYRSSGETQYF; CDR3nt: TGTGCCAGCAGTTACCGGTCTAGCGGAGAGACCCAGTACTTC; d_gene: TRBD2; j_gene: TRBJ2-5; v_gene: TRBV6-6; abundance: -
CDR3aa: CASSFRGEQFF; CDR3nt: TGTGCCAGCAGTTTCAGAGGTGAGCAGTTCTTC; d_gene: -; j_gene: TRBJ2-1; v_gene: TRBV28; abundance: few
CDR3aa: CASSVGGDSYGYTF; CDR3nt: TGCGCCAGCAGCGTAGGAGGGGATTCCTATGGCTACACCTTC; d_gene: -; j_gene: TRBJ1-2; v_gene: TRBV5-1; abundance: -
CDR3aa: CASSEERVSRQIGNNSPLHF; CDR3nt: TGTGCCAGCAGTGAAGAGCGGGTCAGCCGTCAAATCGGGAATAATTCACCCCTCCACTTT; d_gene: -; j_gene: TRBJ1-6; v_gene: TRBV2; abundance: -
CDR3aa: CASSDSGGKTQYF; CDR3nt: TGTGCCAGCAGTGATAGCGGGGGAAAGACCCAGTACTTC; d_gene: TRBD2; j_gene: TRBJ2-5; v_gene: TRBV2; abundance: few
CDR3aa: CASRSSTWNTEAFF; CDR3nt: TGCGCCAGCAGAAGTAGTACCTGGAACACTGAAGCTTTCTTT; d_gene: -; j_gene: TRBJ1-1; v_gene: TRBV10-1; abundance: -
CDR3aa: CASSPMGRDGEAFF; CDR3nt: TGTGCCAGTAGTCCCATGGGGAGGGATGGTGAAGCTTTCTTT; d_gene: -; j_gene: TRBJ1-1; v_gene: TRBV19; abundance: -
CDR3aa: CASSLYRPSYEQYF; CDR3nt: TGTGCCAGCAGCTTGTACAGGCCCTCCTACGAGCAGTACTTC; d_gene: -; j_gene: TRBJ2-7; v_gene: TRBV5-6; abundance: -
CDR3aa: CASRQQGMSTEQYF; CDR3nt: TGTGCCAGCAGACAACAGGGTATGTCTACCGAGCAGTACTTC; d_gene: -; j_gene: TRBJ2-7; v_gene: TRBV6-1; abundance: few